This is a list of T cell receptor beta chains from one sample in a study of metastatic and nonmetastatic thyroid tumors. TCRdb reassembled clones from the PCR reads with MiXCR. This sample has around 28,000 clones; about 3.7% occur once, and the top ten carry less than 3.5%. The sequenced sample consisted of blood. The receptors come from a male donor with papillary thyroid cancer or a benign thyroid nodule (not recorded which). Some clones in this sample may be carry-over from other donors' samples. The conserved cysteine and the conserved F or W are not part of the CDR3 here.

ASSLGTWQPQH TRBJ1-5 11 TRBV27
ASSPAGRASGEQF TRBJ2-1 13 TRBV28
ASSTRGYEQY TRBJ2-7 10 TRBV6-1
ASSQSTYTQY TRBJ2-3 10 TRBV11-2
ASSQSSYNSPLH TRBJ1-6 12 TRBV25-1
AWSLSGTLTGELF TRBJ2-2 13 TRBV30
ASSIGSGNSPRH TRBJ1-6 12 TRBV6-2/TRBV6-3
SARYGWTAYGYT TRBJ1-2 12 TRBV20-1
ASSYGNRNSGNTIY TRBJ1-3 14 TRBV6-2/TRBV6-3
ASSQVAGNTGELF TRBJ2-2 13 TRBV3-1
ASSYPDRAQY TRBJ2-3 10 TRBV12-3/TRBV12-4
ASRGDSINYGYT TRBJ1-2 12 TRBV5-1
SSILVQEGYRYT TRBJ1-2 12 TRBV28
ASSMDHSNQPQH TRBJ1-5 12 TRBV19
ASSSTVLTEAF TRBJ1-1 11 TRBV12-3/TRBV12-4
ASSGVGENIQY TRBJ2-4 11 TRBV19
ASTQGEGTEAF TRBJ1-1 11 TRBV2
ASRQSTSGYHEQY TRBJ2-7 13 TRBV27
ATSREGLAGGQGETQY TRBJ2-5 16 TRBV15
ASSQSSTEAF TRBJ1-1 10 TRBV6-2/TRBV6-3
AISGGATTRDTQY TRBJ2-3 13 TRBV10-3
ASSPDTQVLSGNTIY TRBJ1-3 15 TRBV5-1
ASSLGGGQGETQY TRBJ2-5 13 TRBV7-3
ASSPNQGKLF TRBJ1-4 10 TRBV25-1
ASSCGQGTQASYEQY TRBJ2-7 15 TRBV27
ASSFGNSQETQY TRBJ2-5 12 TRBV5-1
ASSLAQGTYEQY TRBJ2-7 12 TRBV7-2
ASIWGLALGDTQY TRBJ2-3 13 TRBV7-9
ASSYSLGADTQY TRBJ2-3 12 TRBV6-2/TRBV6-3
ASSLGQGATDTQY TRBJ2-3 13 TRBV5-1
ASSMRGGANTGELF TRBJ2-2 14 TRBV6-1
ASSYLGQDSYNEQF TRBJ2-1 14 TRBV6-5
ASSCTSGLSTDTQY TRBJ2-3 14 TRBV5-1
ASSLGDRAYYGYT TRBJ1-2 13 TRBV5-1
ASSLQMNTEAF TRBJ1-1 11 TRBV27
SARDRVDTIY TRBJ1-3 10 TRBV20-1
AWSVRYEQY TRBJ2-7 9 TRBV30
ACSFGGPGTETF TRBJ1-1 12 TRBV12-3/TRBV12-4
ASSRAPNAEAF TRBJ1-1 11 TRBV6-1
ASSHSLLASSSYEQY TRBJ2-7 15 TRBV4-1
ASSLFLRDEQF TRBJ2-1 11 TRBV12-3/TRBV12-4
ASSSRRPGIDSPLH TRBJ1-6 14 TRBV5-5